This T cell receptor (beta chain) derives from a study of CD8 T cells in Susac syndrome. Germline V gene data show CDR1 as SGDLS and CDR2 as YYNGEE. The CDR3 runs to 15 residues. V gave up 3 bases and J gave up 0 bases, with 10 bases separating them. The authors sequenced TCR beta from blood CD8+ and CD4+ T cells. Reverse transcription of roughly 0.45 to 1 ug RNA used random hexamers. A multiplex approach, immunoSEQ multiplex PCR, amplified TCR beta CDR3 across 54 Vbeta and 13 Jbeta. TCRdb fed the immunoSEQ multiplex PCR reads into MiXCR, producing one record per CDR3 protein. The table shows some 95,000 distinct CDR3 sequences, with over 85% occurring only once.

Sample: CD8+ T cells from PBMCs. The chain recombines TRBV9 with TRBJ1-3; weak D call: TRBD1 (5 bases). The receptor was derived from a human donor in good health. The CDR3 nucleotides read TGTGCCAGCAGCGCGACAGCGCACTCTGGAAACACCATATATTTT. It specifies CASSATAHSGNTIYF.